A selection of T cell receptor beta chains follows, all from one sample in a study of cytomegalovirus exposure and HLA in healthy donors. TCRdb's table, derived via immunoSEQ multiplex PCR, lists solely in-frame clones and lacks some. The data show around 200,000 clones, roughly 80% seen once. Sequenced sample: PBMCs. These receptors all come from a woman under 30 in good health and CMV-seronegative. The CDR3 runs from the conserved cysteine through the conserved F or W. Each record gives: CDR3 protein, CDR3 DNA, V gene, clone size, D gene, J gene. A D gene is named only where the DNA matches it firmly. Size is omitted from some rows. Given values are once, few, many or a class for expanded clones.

cdr3_aa: CASSLPGVSETQYF
cdr3_nt: TGTGCCAGCAGCCTCCCGGGGGTATCAGAGACCCAGTACTTC
v_call: TRBV5-4
clone_size: .
d_call: .
j_call: TRBJ2-5

cdr3_aa: CASSRGRGDSYEQYF
cdr3_nt: TGTGCCAGCAGCAGGGGGAGAGGCGACTCCTACGAGCAGTACTTC
v_call: TRBV7-6
clone_size: few
d_call: .
j_call: TRBJ2-7

cdr3_aa: CASSMTVENQPQHF
cdr3_nt: TGTGCCAGTAGTATGACTGTCGAAAATCAGCCCCAGCATTTT
v_call: TRBV19
clone_size: .
d_call: .
j_call: TRBJ1-5

cdr3_aa: CSVVRPGAKDNEQFF
cdr3_nt: TGCAGCGTTGTGCGGCCAGGGGCGAAGGACAATGAGCAGTTCTTC
v_call: TRBV29-1
clone_size: .
d_call: .
j_call: TRBJ2-1

cdr3_aa: CASSGNRVNGYTF
cdr3_nt: TGTGCCAGCTCAGGGAATAGGGTGAATGGCTACACCTTC
v_call: TRBV28
clone_size: .
d_call: .
j_call: TRBJ1-2

cdr3_aa: CASSLGDRNLLSLRTQYF
cdr3_nt: TGTGCCAGCAGCTTGGGGGACAGGAATCTACTTTCGCTCCGGACCCAGTACTTC
v_call: TRBV5-6
clone_size: .
d_call: TRBD1
j_call: TRBJ2-5

cdr3_aa: CASSFARGGQETQYF
cdr3_nt: TGTGCCAGCAGTTTCGCGAGGGGAGGGCAAGAGACCCAGTACTTC
v_call: TRBV27
clone_size: once
d_call: TRBD2
j_call: TRBJ2-5

cdr3_aa: CAISEGGSYNSPLHF
cdr3_nt: TGTGCCATCAGTGAGGGGGGGTCCTATAATTCACCCCTCCACTTT
v_call: TRBV10-3
clone_size: .
d_call: .
j_call: TRBJ1-6

cdr3_aa: CATSRGGVDTDTQYF
cdr3_nt: TGTGCCACCAGCAGAGGTGGAGTAGATACAGATACGCAGTATTTT
v_call: TRBV15
clone_size: .
d_call: .
j_call: TRBJ2-3

cdr3_aa: CASWTREGLEQYF
cdr3_nt: TGTGCCAGCTGGACAAGGGAAGGGCTCGAGCAGTACTTC
v_call: TRBV27
clone_size: .
d_call: .
j_call: TRBJ2-7

cdr3_aa: CASSLFSSNSPLHF
cdr3_nt: TGTGCCAGCAGCTTATTCAGTTCTAATTCACCCCTCCACTTT
v_call: TRBV7-6
clone_size: .
d_call: .
j_call: TRBJ1-6

cdr3_aa: CASRASGGPTDTQYF
cdr3_nt: TGTGCCAGCAGGGCTAGCGGGGGGCCGACAGATACGCAGTATTTT
v_call: TRBV2
clone_size: .
d_call: TRBD2
j_call: TRBJ2-3

cdr3_aa: CAISEADRGNSPLHF
cdr3_nt: TGTGCCATCAGTGAAGCCGACAGGGGAAATTCACCCCTCCACTTT
v_call: TRBV10-3
clone_size: few
d_call: TRBD1
j_call: TRBJ1-6

cdr3_aa: CASGPGQGYNEQFF
cdr3_nt: TGTGCCAGCGGACCCGGACAGGGCTACAATGAGCAGTTCTTC
v_call: TRBV7-9
clone_size: few
d_call: TRBD1
j_call: TRBJ2-1

cdr3_aa: CASRVHHMNTEAFF
cdr3_nt: TGTGCCAGCAGGGTACACCACATGAACACTGAAGCTTTCTTT
v_call: TRBV27
clone_size: .
d_call: .
j_call: TRBJ1-1

cdr3_aa: CASGVAGYEQYF
cdr3_nt: TGTGCCAGCGGGGTAGCGGGATACGAGCAGTACTTC
v_call: TRBV7-2
clone_size: .
d_call: TRBD2
j_call: TRBJ2-7

cdr3_aa: CASSFGTGWLDTQYF
cdr3_nt: TGTGCCAGCAGTTTTGGGACAGGGTGGTTGGATACGCAGTATTTT
v_call: TRBV27
clone_size: .
d_call: TRBD1
j_call: TRBJ2-3